What follows are 27 T cell receptor beta chains derived from one specimen sequenced in a study of PD-1 blockade in classical Hodgkin lymphoma. The method was immunoSEQ multiplex PCR; TCRdb's version includes in-frame clones alone and lacks a portion of them. The data contain roughly 40,000 clones, 85% to 90% of them singletons. Brentuximab vedotin exposure varied among the patients, all of whom had relapsed after autologous stem cell transplantation. This material consisted of peripheral blood mononuclear cells (PBMCs), taken at baseline. The source of these receptors is a human donor with classical Hodgkin lymphoma.

The chain joins TRBV9 to TRBJ2-7; a possible D gene is TRBD1 (6 bases). This CDR3 region has 15 residues. Trimming removed 0 bases from V and 2 bases from J, with 12 bases in between. In germline, CDR1 is SGDLS, CDR2 YYNGEE. The CDR3, as DNA: TGTGCCAGCAGCGTAGACGTCACAGGGACCTACGAGCAGTACTTC. Translation gives CASSVDVTGTYEQYF.

J is TRBJ2-5 and V is TRBV9; the match to TRBD2 covers 11 bases. Germline V gene data show CDR1 as SGDLS and CDR2 as YYNGEE. The CDR3 is 17 amino acids. The junction had 8 bases not matched to a gene; V was cut back by 0 bases and J by 4 bases. CDR3 sequence (DNA): TGTGCCAGCAGCGTAGGGGTAGCGGGAGGGTCGGTAGAGACCCAGTACTTC. Its translation is CASSVGVAGGSVETQYF.

The genes are TRBV25-1 and TRBJ2-3; D remains ambiguous. There are 14 residues in the CDR3. V lost 4 bases, J lost 0 bases, and 8 bases lay in between. CDR1 MGHDK and CDR2 SYGVNS come from the germline V gene. CDR3 residues: CASSGQISTDTQYF. CDR3 coding DNA: TGTGCCAGCAGTGGCCAGATTAGCACAGATACGCAGTATTTT.

The J gene is TRBJ2-5, the V gene TRBV27, with 9 bases that match TRBD1. Per the germline V gene, CDR1 is MNHEY and CDR2 is SMNVEV (reference sequence). The CDR3 loop spans 15 amino acids. With 7 bases clipped from V and 5 bases from J, the junction kept 11 bases outside the gene matches. CDR3 bases: TGTGCCAGCACCTCTCTGACAGGGGGGAGGGAGACCCAGTACTTC. It encodes CASTSLTGGRETQYF.

This clone has only a few counts. The rearrangement uses TRBV29-1 and TRBJ2-1; 7 bases are a match to TRBD2. V lost 4 bases, J lost 9 bases, and 12 bases stayed unmatched. CDR3 length equals 14 residues. In germline, CDR1 is SQVTM, CDR2 ANQGSEA. The CDR3 here is CSVVEASGGSEQFF. CDR3 nucleotide sequence: TGCAGCGTTGTAGAAGCTAGCGGTGGGTCTGAGCAGTTCTTC.

The chain is built from TRBV5-1 and TRBJ2-7, with 9 positions matching TRBD2. This CDR3 contains 13 residues. Losses at the gene ends were 0 bases for V and 11 bases for J; bases not matched to a gene: 6. Germline values: CDR1 SGHRS, CDR2 YFSETQ. CDR3 amino acids: CASSLDSGSSEYF. In DNA, the CDR3 is TGCGCCAGCAGCTTGGATAGCGGGAGTTCAGAGTACTTC.

The chain has TRBV7-2 and TRBJ2-7; a possible D gene is TRBD1 (5 bases). The CDR3 extends over 14 amino acids. Germline CDR1 is SGHTA and CDR2 is FQGNSA. V lost 2 bases and J lost 2, with 10 bases in between. CDR3 in DNA: TGTGCCAGCAGCTTATCCCCAGGGACCTACGAGCAGTACTTC. Translating gives CASSLSPGTYEQYF.

This clone has just one count. This chain connects TRBV6-6 to TRBJ1-1; D ambiguous. Germline V gene sequence: CDR1 MNHNY, CDR2 SVGAGI (reference sequence). CDR3 length equals 13 residues. Trimming shortened V by 5 bases and J by 7 bases, and 14 bases separated the two germline ends. This CDR3 is CASSPSPNFEAFF. The CDR3 coding sequence is TGTGCCAGCAGTCCCAGCCCTAACTTTGAAGCTTTCTTT.

V and J are TRBV16 and TRBJ2-5; 7 bases agree with TRBD2. The V segment lost 0 bases and the J segment 7 bases; nucleotides outside the gene matches: 5. From germline, CDR1 is KGHSY and CDR2 FQNENV. This CDR3 comprises 14 residues. As DNA, the CDR3 is TGTGCCAGCAGCCAATCACCGGGAGGATGGACCCAGTACTTC. Its protein is CASSQSPGGWTQYF.

This clone was observed a handful of times. The rearrangement links TRBV19 to TRBJ2-7, with D hard to call. The V end lost 1 base, the J end lost 4 bases, and 5 bases lay between the germline ends. The CDR3 totals 12 residues. Per germline, CDR1 LNHDA and CDR2 SQIVND (reference sequence). For the CDR3, the DNA is TGTGCCAGTAGTATAGGAGGTTACGAGCAGTACTTC. Residues: CASSIGGYEQYF. The whole variable domain, filled in from reference TRBV19 and TRBJ2-7, reads DGGITQSPKYLFRKEGQNVTLSCEQNLNHDAMYWYRQDPGQGLRLIYYSQIVNDFQKGDIAEGYSVSREKKESFPLTVTSAQKNPTAFYLCASSIGGYEQYFGPGTRLTVT.

The chain has TRBV28 and TRBJ1-1; TRBD1 aligns across 10 bases. Germline V lookup: CDR1 MDHEN, CDR2 SYDVKM. The CDR3 runs to 15 residues. The junction had 7 bases not matched to a gene; V was cut back by 5 bases and J by 4 bases. The CDR3: CASSLRQGALTEAFF. CDR3 in DNA: TGTGCCAGCAGTCTTCGACAGGGGGCCCTCACTGAAGCTTTCTTT.

The chain couples TRBV19 to TRBJ1-5; a possible D gene is TRBD1 (6 bases). Germline lookup yields CDR1 LNHDA and CDR2 SQIVND (reference sequence). The CDR3 extends over 15 amino acids. Trimming left V 3 bases short and J 7 bases short, with 16 bases between. In DNA form, the CDR3 reads TGTGCCAGTAGTATCGGGGGGCAGGGAGTCCAGCCCCAGCATTTT. It yields the protein CASSIGGQGVQPQHF.

This chain joins TRBV27 and TRBJ1-6, with D perhaps matching TRBD1 (5 bases). Germline V gene lookup returns CDR1 MNHEY and CDR2 SMNVEV (reference sequence). This CDR3 comprises 14 residues. The ends were cut back, 3 bases at V and 5 bases at J, with 8 bases in the middle. CDR3 sequence (DNA): TGTGCCAGCAGTTTCTGGGGGAATAATTCACCCCTCCACTTT. Residues: CASSFWGNNSPLHF.

This chain connects TRBV5-6 to TRBJ1-1; perhaps TRBD1 as D (6 bases). Trimming took off 0 bases at V and 7 bases at J, with 7 bases between the two ends. Germline V gene data show CDR1 as SGHDT and CDR2 as YYEEEE. CDR3 size: 12 residues. The chain's CDR3 is CASSLGRGEAFF. The DNA of the CDR3 is TGTGCCAGCAGCTTGGGCAGGGGTGAAGCTTTCTTT.

The chain combines TRBV19 with TRBJ1-2, with 7 bases fitting TRBD1. The V segment lost 1 base and the J segment 5 bases; nucleotides outside the gene matches: 7. This CDR3 is built from 15 residues. From germline, CDR1 is LNHDA and CDR2 SQIVND (reference sequence). Here the CDR3 DNA reads TGTGCCAGTAGTATAGCACCGGGACAGTCTTATGGCTACACCTTC. It encodes CASSIAPGQSYGYTF.

This chain links TRBV7-9 with TRBJ1-2, with D tentatively TRBD1 (6 bases). The germline V gene encodes CDR1 SEHNR and CDR2 FQNEAQ (reference sequence). The CDR3 totals 16 residues. V lost 1 base to trimming and J lost 2 bases, with 14 bases between them. This CDR3 reads CASSLGMGADNYGYTF. Here the CDR3 DNA reads TGTGCCAGCAGCTTAGGGATGGGGGCGGACAACTATGGCTACACCTTC. Supplemented by reference TRBV7-9 and TRBJ1-2, the full variable domain reads DTGVSQNPRHKITKRGQNVTFRCDPISEHNRLYWYRQTLGQGPEFLTYFQNEAQLEKSRLLSDRFSAERPKGSFSTLEIQRTEQGDSAMYLCASSLGMGADNYGYTFGSGTRLTVV.

The gene calls are TRBV4-1 and TRBJ2-7; no clear D. CDR3 length: 15 amino acids. Trimming cost V 2 bases and J 5 bases, with 16 bases left between them. Germline values: CDR1 MGHRA, CDR2 YSYEKL. The CDR3 protein is CASSQSLPGVDEQYF. The CDR3 DNA is TGCGCCAGCAGCCAATCGCTGCCAGGTGTAGACGAGCAGTACTTC.

This chain links TRBV19 with TRBJ1-3; D might be TRBD1 (5 bases). Trimming removed 5 bases at V and 1 base at J, with 12 bases between. The germline V gene encodes CDR1 LNHDA and CDR2 SQIVND (reference sequence). The CDR3 is 15 residues long. The CDR3 loop reads CASSLSGSSGNTIYF. Written as DNA, the CDR3 is TGTGCCAGTAGTCTTTCAGGGTCTTCTGGAAACACCATATATTTT.

The chain links TRBV6-5 to TRBJ1-2; TRBD1 agrees at 8 bases. CDR1 is MNHEY and CDR2 is SVGAGI in the germline V gene. This CDR3 has 15 residues. J gave up 7 bases and V 6 bases, and 13 bases lay outside the gene matches. CDR3 in DNA: TGTGCCAGCAGCCATCTCGACAGGGGAATTGGTGGCTACACCTTC. This codes for CASSHLDRGIGGYTF.

The chain recombines TRBV18 with TRBJ1-2; D is perhaps TRBD1 (5 bases). CDR1 is KGHSH, CDR2 LQKENI, per germline. Trimming left V 0 bases short and J 7 bases short, with 9 bases between. CDR3 length: 13 amino acids. The CDR3 sequence: CASSPPGGAGYTF. CDR3 in DNA: TGTGCCAGCTCACCACCGGGAGGGGCTGGCTACACCTTC.

This clone was seen a single time. CDR3 protein: CASSSRPGEQYF. The CDR3 DNA is TGTGCCAGCAGTTCCCGCCCCGGCGAGCAGTACTTC. V and J are TRBV6-1 and TRBJ2-7; D not certain. Germline CDR1 and CDR2: MNHNS and SASEGT. With 5 bases removed from V and 6 bases from J, the gap between germline ends came to 11 bases. The CDR3 is made up of 12 amino acids.

This clone was counted between two and nine times. The chain carries TRBV6-5 and TRBJ1-5, with D perhaps TRBD1 (6 bases). This CDR3 spans 13 amino acids. Per germline, CDR1 MNHEY and CDR2 SVGAGI. V was pared by 6 bases and J by 1 base, with 7 bases between. The CDR3 coding sequence is TGTGCCAGCAGAACAGGGAGCAATCAGCCCCAGCATTTT. Translated, it gives CASRTGSNQPQHF.

The V and J genes are TRBV6-5 and TRBJ1-2; D unclear. V was cut by 2 bases and J by 2 bases, with 9 bases left in between. Germline V lookup: CDR1 MNHEY, CDR2 SVGAGI. The CDR3 length is 14 residues. The CDR3 protein is CASSYRYQNYGYTF. In DNA, the CDR3 is TGTGCCAGCAGTTACAGATACCAGAACTATGGCTACACCTTC.

This chain connects TRBV2 to TRBJ2-2; 7 bases fit TRBD1. The germline gives CDR1 SNHLY, CDR2 FYNNEI. The CDR3 sequence is 15 residues long. V trimming: 0 bases; J trimming: 5 bases; junction bases outside the gene matches: 3. CDR3 nucleotides: TGTGCCAGCAGTGAAGCCCAGACAGGGACCGGGGAGCTGTTTTTT. It encodes CASSEAQTGTGELFF.

The V and J genes are TRBV11-3 and TRBJ1-3; D is unclear. The V gene's germline CDR1 is SGHNT and CDR2 YENEEA. The CDR3 is made up of 13 amino acids. Trimming took off 5 bases at V and 4 bases at J, with 9 bases between the two ends. CDR3 nucleotide sequence: TGTGCCAGCAGCCTAGTAACCGGAAACACCATATATTTT. Encoded protein: CASSLVTGNTIYF.

The J gene is TRBJ2-7, the V gene TRBV10-3; D remains unclear. V was shortened by 2 bases and J by 0 bases, with 8 bases between the two germline ends. The CDR3 contains 14 residues. Germline V gene sequence: CDR1 ENHRY, CDR2 SYGVKD. The CDR3 nucleotides are TGTGCCATCAGTGAGCCCACGAGCTCCTACGAGCAGTACTTC. Translated: CAISEPTSSYEQYF.

This chain connects TRBV19 to TRBJ2-1; D is unresolved. Trimming removed 3 bases from V and 4 bases from J, with 4 bases in between. The germline V gene has CDR1 LNHDA and CDR2 SQIVND (reference sequence). This CDR3 has 12 residues. CDR3 in amino acids: CASSMGYNEQFF. CDR3 bases: TGTGCCAGTAGTATGGGGTACAATGAGCAGTTCTTC.